This record concerns one T cell receptor beta chain sequence. As yet, its antigen is unknown. Sampled 1 year posttransplant, controls received myeloablative marrow transplants, methotrexate and a calcineurin inhibitor. The CDR3 is 14 residues long. CDR1 and CDR2 from the germline V gene are MNHEY and SMNVEV (reference sequence). Trimming stripped 3 bases from V and 6 bases from J, with 12 bases between. These data are taken from a study of T cells after posttransplantation cyclophosphamide. Only in-frame clones appear in the TCRdb table, and some are missing; sequencing was by immunoSEQ multiplex PCR. The top ten clones hold 50% to 65% of a sample with 3,600 or so clones, roughly 75% of them seen once. General observations from the study: Skin or GI-infiltrating T cells shared few TRB sequences with blood.

Sequencing was performed on PBMCs, taken after allogeneic stem cell transplant with calcineurin inhibitor and methotrexate. The receptor's source is a female patient aged 45-60 years who received an allogeneic stem cell transplant from an unrelated donor, was CMV-positive, and had acute and chronic GVHD. Some of these T cells may belong to the graft donor. The chain links TRBV27 to TRBJ2-4, with D possibly being TRBD2 (6 bases). The CDR3 coding sequence is TGTGCCAGCAGTTTGGAGGGTTTCGGAAACATTCAGTACTTC. Translated, it gives CASSLEGFGNIQYF.